The 14 T cell receptor beta chains below come from one sample, sequenced in a study of tumor-infiltrating lymphocytes in oesophageal squamous cell carcinoma. One entry per CDR3 protein results from TCRdb running MiXCR on the PCR reads. The table has roughly 20,000 distinct CDR3 sequences, about two fifths seen once. Sequencing was carried out using blood. These receptors were collected from a male donor with esophageal squamous cell carcinoma.

This clonotype was counted many times. The chain has TRBV19 and TRBJ2-1; 10 bases match TRBD2. The CDR3 contains 17 residues. J was trimmed by 1 base and V by 5 bases; bases with no gene match: 8. From germline, CDR1 is LNHDA and CDR2 SQIVND (reference sequence). CDR3 nucleotide sequence: TGTGCCAGTAGTTCCGAAGGACTAGCGGAATCCTACAATGAGCAGTTCTTC. The encoded protein is CASSSEGLAESYNEQFF.

This clonotype was counted ten times or more. The rearrangement links TRBV6-1 to TRBJ1-4; TRBD1 matches 10 bases. Trimming cost V 4 bases and J 7 bases; bases outside gene matches: 3. Per the germline V gene, CDR1 is MNHNS and CDR2 is SASEGT. The CDR3 runs to 14 residues. The CDR3 DNA follows: TGTGCCAGCAGTGTGGGACAGGGGAGTGAAAAACTGTTTTTT. The encoded protein is CASSVGQGSEKLFF.

This chain connects TRBV7-6 to TRBJ1-1; no clear D gene. The end of the DNA aligns better with TRBJ2-3, so the J call may be wrong. The CDR3 is made up of 15 amino acids. Germline CDR1 SGHVS, CDR2 FNYEAQ. CDR3 sequence: CASFRAAVSTDTQYF. CDR3 in DNA: TGTGCCAGCTTCCGTGCGGCGGTTAGCACAGATACGCAGTATTTT.

This chain joins TRBV7-3 and TRBJ2-5; 15 bases are shared with TRBD2. The J call could be wrong; TRBJ2-1 is a better fit for the DNA end. This CDR3 contains 15 residues. Germline loops: CDR1 SGHTA, CDR2 FQGTGA. The CDR3 coding sequence is TGTGCCAGCAGCCTGGGACTAGCGGGAGGCAATGAGCAGTTCTTC. This sequence encodes CASSLGLAGGNEQFF.

Ten or more counts support this clonotype. The chain combines TRBV5-6 with TRBJ2-5, with 7 bases matching TRBD1. V lost 0 bases, J lost 3 bases, and 8 bases stayed unmatched. Germline V CDR1 and CDR2: SGHDT, YYEEEE. There are 16 residues in the CDR3. The CDR3 loop is CASSLGAGTAEETQYF. CDR3 nucleotides: TGTGCCAGCAGCTTGGGGGCCGGGACAGCAGAAGAGACCCAGTACTTC. Supplemented by reference TRBV5-6 and TRBJ2-5, the full variable domain reads DAGVTQSPTHLIKTRGQQVTLRCSPKSGHDTVSWYQQALGQGPQFIFQYYEEEERQRGNFPDRFSGHQFPNYSSELNVNALLLGDSALYLCASSLGAGTAEETQYFGPGTRLLVL.

The rearrangement joins TRBV12-3 or TRBV12-4 to TRBJ1-2; 7 bases fit TRBD1. The CDR3 is made up of 15 amino acids. Unmatched junction bases numbered 8, after V lost 1 base and J lost 6 bases. CDR3 bases: TGTGCCAGCAGTTTAGTAGTTAGGGGACAGCATGGCTACACCTTC. Protein sequence: CASSLVVRGQHGYTF.

The chain uses TRBV11-1 and TRBJ2-4; D may correspond to TRBD1 or TRBD2 (6 bases each). Trimming shortened V by 5 bases and J by 8 bases, and 16 bases separated the two germline ends. The CDR3 extends over 14 amino acids. CDR1 and CDR2 (germline): SGHAT, FQDESV (reference sequence). In DNA, the CDR3 is TGTGCCAGCAGCGTTACAGGGAGGAGAGACATTCAGTACTTC. Its translation: CASSVTGRRDIQYF. Full variable domain (outside the CDR3, taken from reference TRBV11-1 and TRBJ2-4): EAEVAQSPRYKITEKSQAVAFWCDPISGHATLYWYRQILGQGPELLVQFQDESVVDDSQLPKDRFSAERLKGVDSTLKIQPAELGDSAMYLCASSVTGRRDIQYFGAGTRLSVL.

Only a few counts were recorded for this clonotype. This chain links TRBV18 with TRBJ1-4, with TRBD1 matching 10 bases. Germline V lookup: CDR1 KGHSH, CDR2 LQKENI. The CDR3 covers 16 residues. Losses at the gene ends were 8 bases for V and 4 bases for J; bases not matched to a gene: 10. In DNA, the CDR3 is TGTGCCAGCGATAGACAGGGGGCGCATGGTAATGAAAAACTGTTTTTT. Encoded protein: CASDRQGAHGNEKLFF. Full variable domain (outside the CDR3, taken from reference TRBV18 and TRBJ1-4): NAGVMQNPRHLVRRRGQEARLRCSPMKGHSHVYWYRQLPEEGLKFMVYLQKENIIDESGMPKERFSAEFPKEGPSILRIQQVVRGDSAAYFCASDRQGAHGNEKLFFGSGTQLSVL.

The chain has TRBV10-3 and TRBJ2-3; D gene unclear. Germline V gene sequence: CDR1 ENHRY, CDR2 SYGVKD. Trimming left V 10 bases short and J 4 bases short, with 15 bases between. The CDR3 has 13 residues. CDR3 in amino acids: CASTLAPADTQYF. CDR3 DNA sequence: TGTGCCAGCACTTTGGCGCCCGCAGATACGCAGTATTTT.

This clonotype was observed a few times. Given the absence of the conserved phenylalanine or tryptophan at the CDR3 end, a read error is likely. No DNA is shown, since the ends of the CDR3 on it are uncertain; the CDR3 is the one TCRdb lists. This chain links TRBV6-1 with TRBJ2-7; the table's D call, TRBD2, was not checked against the DNA. The V gene's germline CDR1 is MNHNS and CDR2 SASEGT. Counting both end residues, the CDR3 totals 16 amino acids. The CDR3 sequence is CASSLTRGVSGYTFGS.

This clonotype has at least ten counts. This chain joins TRBV7-9 and TRBJ1-5, with a possible D match to TRBD1 (5 bases). CDR1 is SEHNR and CDR2 is FQNEAQ in the germline V gene (reference sequence). The V gene lost 5 bases and the J gene lost 0 bases, with 11 bases spanning the gap. CDR3 size: 15 residues. The CDR3 DNA is TGTGCCAGCAGCGTTGGGACGGCTAGCAATCAGCCCCAGCATTTT. Encoded protein: CASSVGTASNQPQHF. Combining the CDR3 with reference TRBV7-9 and TRBJ1-5 gives the whole variable domain DTGVSQNPRHKITKRGQNVTFRCDPISEHNRLYWYRQTLGQGPEFLTYFQNEAQLEKSRLLSDRFSAERPKGSFSTLEIQRTEQGDSAMYLCASSVGTASNQPQHFGDGTRLSIL.

The sample holds many counts of this clonotype. This may stem from a read error, because a much larger clone lies one nucleotide away. The chain employs TRBV11-1 and TRBJ2-7, with 14 nucleotides matching TRBD2. This CDR3 spans 16 amino acids. Germline V gene data show CDR1 as SGHAT and CDR2 as FQDESV (reference sequence). V shed 1 base and J 7 bases; nucleotides not matched to a gene: 6. The CDR3, as DNA: TGTGCCAGCAGCTTAGGACTAGCGGGAGGGGGGAATGAGCAGTACTTC. It codes for CASSLGLAGGGNEQYF.

Note on this clonotype: This likely comes from a read error, as the CDR3 has no conserved phenylalanine or tryptophan at its end. No DNA is shown, since the ends of the CDR3 on it are uncertain; the CDR3 is the one TCRdb lists. V usage is TRBV28 and J usage is TRBJ2-1; no check of the table's D call, TRBD1, against the DNA was made. The CDR3 sequence runs 16 residues, both termini included. CDR1 and CDR2 (germline): MDHEN, SYDVKM. This CDR3 is CASSRGQGNSPLHFGN.

The rearrangement uses TRBV6-2 or TRBV6-3 and TRBJ2-4; tentatively, D is TRBD2 (6 bases). The J call is uncertain, as TRBJ2-1 better fits the DNA end. The CDR3 contains 15 residues. CDR1 is MNHEY and CDR2 is SVGEGT in the germline V gene. The CDR3 loop is CASSEERFGSNEQFF. The CDR3, as DNA: TGTGCCAGCAGTGAAGAAAGATTCGGGAGCAATGAGCAGTTCTTC.